A selection of T cell receptor beta chains follows, all from one sample in a study of T cells in Graves' hyperthyroidism and ophthalmopathy. Using its own MiXCR run on the multiplex PCR reads, TCRdb lists one record per CDR3 protein. The sample records roughly 500,000 distinct CDR3 sequences, approximately 48% being singletons. Sequenced material: peripheral blood or thyroid tissue (not recorded which). Receptors were obtained from an adult woman with Graves' disease, either hyperthyroidism or ophthalmopathy (not recorded which). The CDR3 runs from the conserved cysteine through the conserved F or W. Fields, in order: J gene, clone size, D gene, V gene, CDR3 DNA, CDR3 protein. The D gene is left open where the match is weak. Rows give clone size only sometimes, using once, few, many, or a class for an expanded clone.

TRBJ1-5 | few | . | TRBV5-1 | TGCGCCAGCAGCACCGACCCAAATCAGCCCCAGCATTTT | CASSTDPNQPQHF
TRBJ1-2 | . | . | TRBV27 | TGTGCCAGCACCGCCAGGGCAGGAAACTATGGCTACACCTTC | CASTARAGNYGYTF
TRBJ1-1 | . | . | TRBV11-2 | TGTGCCAGCAGCTTAGATCCCGTGGGAACTGAAGCTTTCTTT | CASSLDPVGTEAFF
TRBJ2-2 | many | TRBD1 | TRBV7-2 | TGTGCCAGCAGCTCCACCCTCCGGACAGGGCTGGGCACCGGGGAGCTGTTTTTT | CASSSTLRTGLGTGELFF
TRBJ2-7 | many | . | TRBV6-5 | TGTGCCAGCAAAGACTTTTGTGACGAGCAGTACTTC | CASKDFCDEQYF
TRBJ1-5 | . | TRBD1 | TRBV29-1 | TGCAGCGTAGAGACAGGGGTCAATCAGCCCCAGCATTTT | CSVETGVNQPQHF
TRBJ1-5 | . | . | TRBV19 | TGTGCCAGTAGTATGGGCAGGGAGCGGGGTCAGCCCCAGCATTTT | CASSMGRERGQPQHF
TRBJ1-1 | many | . | TRBV7-3 | TGTGCCAGCAGCTTGTCGGGGGCCGGAACTGAAGCTTTCTTT | CASSLSGAGTEAFF
TRBJ2-5 | . | . | TRBV7-2 | TGTGCCAGCACCTACCAGACAGGAGGAGAGACCCAGTACTTC | CASTYQTGGETQYF
TRBJ2-5 | . | TRBD1 | TRBV7-2 | TGTGCCAGCACCAGGGGGAGCGGCTCAGAGACCCAGTACTTC | CASTRGSGSETQYF
TRBJ1-2 | few | . | TRBV27 | TGTGCCAGCAGTTTACAGGGGACCCATGGCTACACCTTC | CASSLQGTHGYTF
TRBJ1-1 | . | . | TRBV7-9 | TGTGCCAGCAGTCGTACGCGGGGAGAGACTGAAGCTTTCTTT | CASSRTRGETEAFF
TRBJ1-1 | . | . | TRBV2 | TGTGCCAGCAGTGACGAGGGCTGGGGCACTGAAGCTTTCTTT | CASSDEGWGTEAFF
TRBJ1-6 | . | . | TRBV7-9 | TGTGCCACCAGTGCTAGTAGGGCCTATAATTCACCCCTCCACTTT | CATSASRAYNSPLHF
TRBJ2-7 | few | TRBD1 | TRBV10-2 | TGCGCCAGCAGTGATTACAGGGGTGTCGAGCAGTACTTC | CASSDYRGVEQYF
TRBJ2-5 | . | . | TRBV7-8 | . | CASSLGYGYTFGSGTQYF
TRBJ2-5 | few | TRBD1 | TRBV2 | TGTGCCAGCAGTGGACAGGGGTCTCAAGAGACCCAGTACTTC | CASSGQGSQETQYF
TRBJ1-5 | many | . | TRBV7-8 | TGTGCCAGCAGCCTGAGGGGGGGCCTCAATCAGCCCCAGCATTTT | CASSLRGGLNQPQHF
TRBJ2-6 | once | . | TRBV2 | TGTGCCAGCACTCCCGGCGGGACAGAGTTCTCTGGGGCCAACGTCCTGACTTTC | CASTPGGTEFSGANVLTF
TRBJ2-2 | many | . | TRBV4-2 | TGTGCCAGCAGCCAAAGTAGTCTGAACACCGGGGAGCTGTTTTTT | CASSQSSLNTGELFF
TRBJ2-7 | few | . | TRBV30 | TGTGCCTGGAGTACCCCGCCTCGGGGTTCCTACGAGCAGTACTTC | CAWSTPPRGSYEQYF
TRBJ2-7 | many | . | TRBV20-1 | TGCAGTGCTAACCGGGCGGATCAGGGTATCGAGCAGTACTTC | CSANRADQGIEQYF
TRBJ1-6 | many | . | TRBV14 | TGTGCCAGCAACTTGGCACATAATTCACCCCTCCACTTT | CASNLAHNSPLHF
TRBJ2-7 | many | . | TRBV20-1 | TGCAGTGCTAGATACCATCACGAGCAGTACTTC | CSARYHHEQYF
TRBJ1-2 | few | . | TRBV5-4 | TGTGCCAGCAGCGGGCCGGGGGGGGGGCGAGATGGCTACACCTTC | CASSGPGGGRDGYTF
TRBJ2-2 | . | . | TRBV9 | TGTGCCAGCAGCGTAGATTCAGGATTCGCCGGGGAGCTGTTTTTT | CASSVDSGFAGELFF
TRBJ2-5 | . | TRBD2 | TRBV28 | TGTGCCAGCAGGGGTAGCGGGAGGGCCTGGGAGACCCAGTACTTC | CASRGSGRAWETQYF
TRBJ2-5 | . | . | TRBV7-8 | TGTGCCAGCAGCTTACCGTGGGCCGGGGAGACCCAGTACTTC | CASSLPWAGETQYF
TRBJ1-1 | many | TRBD1 | TRBV6-5 | TGTGCCAGCAGTCGACAGGGAGTTGGCGCCACTGAAGCTTTCTTT | CASSRQGVGATEAFF
TRBJ1-1 | many | . | TRBV12-3/TRBV12-4 | TGTGCCAGCAGCTACCAGCAGAACACTGAAGCTTTCTTT | CASSYQQNTEAFF
TRBJ2-2 | . | . | TRBV30 | TGTGCCGGGCAGGTCCCTACCGGGGAGCTGTTTTTT | CAGQVPTGELFF
TRBJ1-2 | many | . | TRBV6-5 | TGTGCCAGCAGTTACTCCCGGGCCTATGGCTACACCTTC | CASSYSRAYGYTF
TRBJ1-4 | . | . | TRBV6-2/TRBV6-3 | TGTGCCAGCAGCCTCCGAGGGGCGGCAGAAAAACTGTTTTTT | CASSLRGAAEKLFF
TRBJ1-6 | . | TRBD1 | TRBV10-3 | TGTGCCATCAGTGGGACCCGGACAGGGGGCAGCAATTCACCCCTCCACTTT | CAISGTRTGGSNSPLHF
TRBJ1-5 | . | TRBD1 | TRBV4-3 | TGCGCCAGCAGCCAAAACCGGGACAGGAATCAGCCCCAGCATTTT | CASSQNRDRNQPQHF
TRBJ2-5 | many | TRBD1 | TRBV7-9 | TGTGCCAGCAGCTCCGGACAGGGCATGGGGGAGACCCAGTACTTC | CASSSGQGMGETQYF
TRBJ1-2 | few | TRBD1 | TRBV28 | TGTGCCAGCAGTTTAGCGGACAGGGCCAACTATGGCTACACCTTC | CASSLADRANYGYTF
TRBJ2-2 | once | TRBD2 | TRBV27 | TGTGCCAGCAGTTCACACCGACTAGCGGGCGCGAACACCGGGGAGCTGTTTTTT | CASSSHRLAGANTGELFF
TRBJ1-6 | many | . | TRBV12-3/TRBV12-4 | TGTGCCAGCAGTTTCCCGGATTCACCCCTCCACTTT | CASSFPDSPLHF
TRBJ2-5 | . | . | TRBV25-1 | TGTGCCAGCAGTGAACACCGTGAGACCCAGTACTTC | CASSEHRETQYF
TRBJ2-7 | many | . | TRBV2 | TGTGCCACCCAGAAAGGGTCCCCCGTCCACGAGCAGTACTTC | CATQKGSPVHEQYF